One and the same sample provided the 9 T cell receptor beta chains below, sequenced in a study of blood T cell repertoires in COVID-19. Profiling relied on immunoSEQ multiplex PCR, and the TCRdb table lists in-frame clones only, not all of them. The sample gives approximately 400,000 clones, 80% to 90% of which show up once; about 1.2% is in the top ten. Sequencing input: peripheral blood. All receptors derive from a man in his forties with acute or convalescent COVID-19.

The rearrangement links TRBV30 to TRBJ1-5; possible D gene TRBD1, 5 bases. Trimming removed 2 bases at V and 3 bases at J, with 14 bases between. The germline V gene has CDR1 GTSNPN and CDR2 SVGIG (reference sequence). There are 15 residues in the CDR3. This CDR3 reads CAWSSGPPFNQPQHF. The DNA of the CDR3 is TGTGCCTGGAGTTCAGGGCCCCCTTTCAATCAGCCCCAGCATTTT.

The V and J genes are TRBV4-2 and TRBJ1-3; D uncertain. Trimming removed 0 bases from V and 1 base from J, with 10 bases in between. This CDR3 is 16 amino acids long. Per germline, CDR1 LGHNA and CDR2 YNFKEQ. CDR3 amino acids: CASSQDPGLSGNTIYF. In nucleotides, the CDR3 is TGTGCCAGCAGCCAAGATCCAGGACTTTCTGGAAACACCATATATTTT.

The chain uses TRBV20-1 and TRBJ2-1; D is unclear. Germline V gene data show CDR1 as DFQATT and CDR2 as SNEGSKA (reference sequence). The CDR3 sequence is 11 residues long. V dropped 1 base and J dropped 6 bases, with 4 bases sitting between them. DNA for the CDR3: TGCAGTGCTAGAGCGAGCAATGAGCAGTTCTTC. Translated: CSARASNEQFF.

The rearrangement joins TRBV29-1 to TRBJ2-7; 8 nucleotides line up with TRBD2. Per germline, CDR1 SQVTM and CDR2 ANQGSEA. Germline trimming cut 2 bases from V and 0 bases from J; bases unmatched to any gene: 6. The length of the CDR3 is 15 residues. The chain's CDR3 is CSVENPRGDSYEQYF. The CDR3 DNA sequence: TGCAGCGTTGAAAACCCGCGGGGGGACTCCTACGAGCAGTACTTC.

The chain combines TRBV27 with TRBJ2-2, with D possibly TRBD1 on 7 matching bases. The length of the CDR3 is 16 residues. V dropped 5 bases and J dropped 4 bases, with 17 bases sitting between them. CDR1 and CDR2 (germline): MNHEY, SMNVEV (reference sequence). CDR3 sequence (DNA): TGTGCCAGCAGTCGCAGGGGGGTCCCGGGCACCGGGGAGCTGTTTTTT. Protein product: CASSRRGVPGTGELFF.

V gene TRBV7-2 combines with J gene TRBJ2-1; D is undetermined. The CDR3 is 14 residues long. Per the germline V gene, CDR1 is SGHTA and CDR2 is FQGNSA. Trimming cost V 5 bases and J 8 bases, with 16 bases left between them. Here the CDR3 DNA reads TGTGCCAGCAGCCCTGTAGAGGCAGTCCATGAGCAGTTCTTC. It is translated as CASSPVEAVHEQFF.

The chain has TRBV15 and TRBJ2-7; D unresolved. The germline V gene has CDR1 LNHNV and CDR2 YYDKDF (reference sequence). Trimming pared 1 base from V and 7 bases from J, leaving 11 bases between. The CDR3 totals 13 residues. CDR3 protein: CATSRARVGEQYF. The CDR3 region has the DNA TGTGCCACCAGCAGAGCCCGGGTTGGGGAGCAGTACTTC.

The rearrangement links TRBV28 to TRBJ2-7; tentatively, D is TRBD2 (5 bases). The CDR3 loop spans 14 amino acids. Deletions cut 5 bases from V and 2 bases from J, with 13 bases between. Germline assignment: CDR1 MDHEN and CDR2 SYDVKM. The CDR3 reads CASSTREGTYEQYF. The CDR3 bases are TGTGCCAGCAGTACTCGGGAAGGAACCTACGAGCAGTACTTC. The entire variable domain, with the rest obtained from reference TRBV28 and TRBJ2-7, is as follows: DVKVTQSSRYLVKRTGEKVFLECVQDMDHENMFWYRQDPGLGLRLIYFSYDVKMKEKGDIPEGYSVSREKKERFSLILESASTNQTSMYLCASSTREGTYEQYFGPGTRLTVT.

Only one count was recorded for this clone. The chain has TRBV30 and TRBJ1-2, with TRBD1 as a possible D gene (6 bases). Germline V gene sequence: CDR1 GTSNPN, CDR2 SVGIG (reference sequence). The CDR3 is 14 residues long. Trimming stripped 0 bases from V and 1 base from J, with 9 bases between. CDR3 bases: TGTGCCTGGAGTGTTGGGACATTTAACTATGGCTACACCTTC. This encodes CAWSVGTFNYGYTF. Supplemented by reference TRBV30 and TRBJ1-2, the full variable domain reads SQTIHQWPATLVQPVGSPLSLECTVEGTSNPNLYWYRQAAGRGLQLLFYSVGIGQISSEVPQNLSASRPQDRQFILSSKKLLLSDSGFYLCAWSVGTFNYGYTFGSGTRLTVV.